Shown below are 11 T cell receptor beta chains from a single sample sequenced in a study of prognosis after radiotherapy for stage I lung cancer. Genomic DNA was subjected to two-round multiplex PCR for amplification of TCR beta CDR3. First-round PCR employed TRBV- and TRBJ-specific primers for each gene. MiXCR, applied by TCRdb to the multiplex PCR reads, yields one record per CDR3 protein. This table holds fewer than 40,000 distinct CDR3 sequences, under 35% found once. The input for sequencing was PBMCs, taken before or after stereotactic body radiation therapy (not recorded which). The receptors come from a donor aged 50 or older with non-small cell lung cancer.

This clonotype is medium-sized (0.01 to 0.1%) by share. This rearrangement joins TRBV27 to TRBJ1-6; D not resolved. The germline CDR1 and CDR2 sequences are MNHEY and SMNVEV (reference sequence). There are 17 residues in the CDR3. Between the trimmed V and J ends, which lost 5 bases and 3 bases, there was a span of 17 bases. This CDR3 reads CASSPIPAGVYNSPLHF. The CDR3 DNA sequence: TGTGCCAGCAGTCCCATCCCGGCGGGAGTCTATAATTCACCCCTCCACTTT.

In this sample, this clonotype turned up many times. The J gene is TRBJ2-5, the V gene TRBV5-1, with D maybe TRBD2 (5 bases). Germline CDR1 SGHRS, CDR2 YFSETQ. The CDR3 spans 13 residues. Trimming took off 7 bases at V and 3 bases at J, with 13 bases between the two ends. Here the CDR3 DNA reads TGCGCCAGCCAACGAGGGATCGAAGAGACCCAGTACTTC. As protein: CASQRGIEETQYF.

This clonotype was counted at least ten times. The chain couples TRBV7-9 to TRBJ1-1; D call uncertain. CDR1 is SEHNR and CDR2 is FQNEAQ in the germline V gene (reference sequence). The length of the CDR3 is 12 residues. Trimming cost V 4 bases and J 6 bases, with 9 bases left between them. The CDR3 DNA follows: TGTGCCAGCAGCTCGAGGGTGGCTGAAGCTTTCTTT. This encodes CASSSRVAEAFF.

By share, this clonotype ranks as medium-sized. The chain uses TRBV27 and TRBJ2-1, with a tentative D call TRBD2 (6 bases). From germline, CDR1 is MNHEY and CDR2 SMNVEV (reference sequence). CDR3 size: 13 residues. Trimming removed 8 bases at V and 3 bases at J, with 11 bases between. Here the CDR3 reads CASGTGDYNEQFF. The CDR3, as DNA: TGTGCCAGCGGGACTGGAGACTACAATGAGCAGTTCTTC.

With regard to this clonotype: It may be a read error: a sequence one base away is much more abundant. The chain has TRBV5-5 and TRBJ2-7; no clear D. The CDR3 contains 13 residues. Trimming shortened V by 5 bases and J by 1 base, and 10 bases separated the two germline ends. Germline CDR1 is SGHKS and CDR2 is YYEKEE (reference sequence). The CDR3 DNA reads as TGTGCCAGCAGGTCTTTCTCGTCCTACGAGCAGTACTTC. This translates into CASRSFSSYEQYF.

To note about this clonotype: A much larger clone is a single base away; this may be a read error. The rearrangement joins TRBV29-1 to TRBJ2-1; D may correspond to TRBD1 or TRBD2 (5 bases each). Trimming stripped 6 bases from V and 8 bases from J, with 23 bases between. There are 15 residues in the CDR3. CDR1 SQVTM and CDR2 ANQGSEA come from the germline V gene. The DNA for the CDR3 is TGCAGCGTCATCGGGACCCCCAGAACTCGCGATGAGCAGTTCTTC. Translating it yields CSVIGTPRTRDEQFF.

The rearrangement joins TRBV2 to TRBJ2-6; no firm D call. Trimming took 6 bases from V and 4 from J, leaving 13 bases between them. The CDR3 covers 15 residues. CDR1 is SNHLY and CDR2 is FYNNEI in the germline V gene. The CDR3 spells CASSVQTGGANVLTF. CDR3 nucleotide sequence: TGTGCCAGCAGCGTACAGACTGGCGGGGCCAACGTCCTGACTTTC.

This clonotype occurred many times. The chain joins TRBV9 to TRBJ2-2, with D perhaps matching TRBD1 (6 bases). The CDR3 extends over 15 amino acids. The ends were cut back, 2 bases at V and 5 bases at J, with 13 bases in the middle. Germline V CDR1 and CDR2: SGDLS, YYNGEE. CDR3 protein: CASSVWGLGTGELFF. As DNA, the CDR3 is TGTGCCAGCAGCGTTTGGGGGCTGGGAACCGGGGAGCTGTTTTTT.

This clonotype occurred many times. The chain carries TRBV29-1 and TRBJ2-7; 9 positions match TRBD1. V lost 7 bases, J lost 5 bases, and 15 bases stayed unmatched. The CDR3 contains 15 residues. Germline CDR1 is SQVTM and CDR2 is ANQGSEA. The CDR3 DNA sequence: TGCAGCGCTCTAAACCCCGGGACAGGGTCCCACGAGCAGTACTTC. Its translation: CSALNPGTGSHEQYF.

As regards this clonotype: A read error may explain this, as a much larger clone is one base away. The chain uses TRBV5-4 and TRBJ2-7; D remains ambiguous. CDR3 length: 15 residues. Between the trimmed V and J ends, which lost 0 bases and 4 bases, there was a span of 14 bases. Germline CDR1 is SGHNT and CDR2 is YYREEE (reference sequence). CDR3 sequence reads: CASSLAGCWGYEQYF. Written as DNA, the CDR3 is TGTGCCAGCAGCTTGGCTGGGTGCTGGGGTTACGAGCAGTACTTC.

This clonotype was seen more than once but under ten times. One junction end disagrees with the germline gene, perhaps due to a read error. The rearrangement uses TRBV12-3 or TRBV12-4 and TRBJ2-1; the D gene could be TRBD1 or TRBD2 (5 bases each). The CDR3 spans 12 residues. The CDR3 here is CAGSSDGAERFF. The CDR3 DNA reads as TGTGCCGGCAGTTCCGACGGGGCTGAGCGATTCTTC.